This T cell receptor beta chain emerged from a study of blood T cell repertoires in COVID-19. Germline V lookup: CDR1 MNHEY, CDR2 SVGAGI. The CDR3 length is 14 residues. Trimming took 8 bases from V and 3 from J, leaving 16 bases between them. Seattle enrolled patients during active infection and tracked them longitudinally. Measured with immunoSEQ multiplex PCR; TCRdb has only the in-frame clones, and not every one. The table includes some 250,000 clones, less than 90% detected once. The rearrangement joins TRBV6-5 to TRBJ1-1; D is unresolved. The receptor comes from a woman aged 25 to 39 with COVID-19, enrolled during active disease. Sequences were obtained from peripheral blood. The chain's CDR3 is CASRSRREDTEAFF. The CDR3 DNA reads as TGTGCCAGCCGCTCCCGTAGGGAGGACACTGAAGCTTTCTTT.